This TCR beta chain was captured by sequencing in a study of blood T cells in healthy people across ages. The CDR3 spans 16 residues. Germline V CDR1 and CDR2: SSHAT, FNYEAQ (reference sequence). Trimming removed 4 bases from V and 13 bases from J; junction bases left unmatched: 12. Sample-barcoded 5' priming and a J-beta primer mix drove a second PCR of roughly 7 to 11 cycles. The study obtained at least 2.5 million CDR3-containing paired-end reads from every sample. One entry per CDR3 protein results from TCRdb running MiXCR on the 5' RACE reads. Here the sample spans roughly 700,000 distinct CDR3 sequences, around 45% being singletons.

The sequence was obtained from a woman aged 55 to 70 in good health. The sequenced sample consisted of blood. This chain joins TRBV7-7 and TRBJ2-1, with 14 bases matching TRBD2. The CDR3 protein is CASSSRLAGGTETQFF. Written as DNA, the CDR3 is TGTGCCAGCAGCTCCCGACTAGCGGGAGGGACGGAGACCCAGTTCTTC.